The text below deals with one T cell receptor (beta chain). In this sample, this clonotype turned up a few times. The antigen it binds to is not known. No base-level quality is on record; no much larger clone is a single base apart. The data stem from a study of CD8 T cells in ankylosing spondylitis (dated by TCRdb to between 2016 and 2019). Turning to the overall study: To find TCR variants linked to disease, the study profiled T cell receptor beta repertoires in ankylosing spondylitis patients and healthy donors. In total, the full study cohort was made up of some 100 healthy donors and 20 to 25 ankylosing spondylitis patients. Peripheral blood was sampled, and synovial fluid was also collected from ankylosing spondylitis patients.

The instrument was an Illumina HiSeq 2500. Quantitative 5'-RACE with molecular barcodes was the method used to prepare the TCR beta libraries. The authors processed their data as follows. Disease-linked TCR variants were identified with a new computational method built on a probabilistic model of VDJ rearrangement. Using fastp at Q25 and MiXCR, TCRdb reprocessed the public reads and kept productive beta chains. Each entry is one CDR3 protein sequence, shown with its most common DNA and genes. The V and J calls were determined by TCRdb, not by the authors. The sample data list a few hundred thousand distinct CDR3 sequences, and under 12% of these were observed just once. Around a fifth of the sample lies in the top ten. Broad study findings and their caveats: The disease-linked clones were reported as significantly enriched in matched synovial fluid samples from ankylosing spondylitis patients. A TCR beta motif of about eight highly homologous amino acid variants appeared characteristic of blood from ankylosing spondylitis patients. The disease-linked clones showed a CD8+ phenotype and occurred at relatively low frequencies in peripheral blood. Some motif variants had previously been reported in the synovial fluid and blood of reactive arthritis patients, which suggests shared mechanisms of disease initiation.

From the cysteine through the phenylalanine, the CDR3 covers 18 amino acids. CDR3 DNA only is kept here, 54 bases in frame from base 1. CDR1 and CDR2, per the germline V gene, are SGHVS and FNYEAQ. V is pruned by 5 bases and J by 0 bases, leaving 6 bases of the junction without a gene match. This receptor chain uses TRBV7-6 and TRBJ2-3, with TRBD2 identical over 15 junction bases. Sequenced: blood, either unsorted or a sorted T cell fraction (not recorded which). This sequence originates from a male donor with ankylosing spondylitis or in good health (not recorded which). CDR3 sequence: CASSGGLAGGLSTDTQYF. The DNA sequence is as follows: TGTGCCAGCAGCGGCGGACTAGCGGGGGGGCTTAGCACAGATACGCAGTATTTT.